A selection of T cell receptor beta chains follows, all from one sample in a study of cytomegalovirus exposure and HLA in healthy donors. Here immunoSEQ multiplex PCR was the method, and the copy in TCRdb shows in-frame clones only, minus some. The repertoire has 150,000 to 200,000 clones, around 63% of them found once; the top ten carry roughly 4%. Sequenced input: PBMCs. The receptor source for this set is a woman under 30 in good health and CMV-seropositive. The CDR3 runs from the conserved cysteine through the conserved F or W. A D gene is named only where the DNA matches it firmly. The listing skips clone size in some rows; elsewhere it reads once, few, many or a size class.

TRBD2 TRBJ2-7 TRBV2 . TGTGCCAGCAAGGGGACTAGCGTTTTCTCCTACGAGCAGTACTTC CASKGTSVFSYEQYF
TRBD1 TRBJ2-7 TRBV6-6 . TGTGCCAGCAGTGATCAGACAGGGGGGTACGAGCAGTACTTC CASSDQTGGYEQYF
. TRBJ1-4 TRBV27 . TGTGCCAGCAGTCTCTCCGGGGGAGTCGGTCATGAAAAACTGTTTTTT CASSLSGGVGHEKLFF
. TRBJ1-5 TRBV30 . TGTGCCTGGAGCAGGGACAACGAGCCTCAGCCCCAGCATTTT CAWSRDNEPQPQHF
TRBD1 TRBJ1-2 TRBV27 . TGTGCCAGCAGTGACGGACAGGCCTATGGCTACACCTTC CASSDGQAYGYTF
TRBD2 TRBJ2-3 TRBV10-3 . TGTGCCATCAGTGAGCCCTCCGGACTAGCGGGGCGCACAGATACGCAGTATTTT CAISEPSGLAGRTDTQYF
. TRBJ1-1 TRBV6-6 . TGTGCCAGCAGTTACGGAGGCAGAACCACTGAAGCTTTCTTT CASSYGGRTTEAFF
. TRBJ1-2 TRBV7-2 . TGTGCCAGCAGCGTGACAGAACTTTTGTATGGCTACACCTTC CASSVTELLYGYTF
. TRBJ2-2 TRBV7-9 . TGTGCCAGCAGCTTATTCCCTCAGGCAGGGCAGGGCACCGGGGAGCTGTTTTTT CASSLFPQAGQGTGELFF
. TRBJ2-1 TRBV27 . TGTGCCAGCAGTCCGACCCAGGGGTACAATGAGCAGTTCTTC CASSPTQGYNEQFF
TRBD1 TRBJ2-7 TRBV30 once TGTGCCTGTAGGGACAGATCCTACGAGCAGTACTTC CACRDRSYEQYF
TRBD1 TRBJ1-2 TRBV6-5 . TGTGCCAGCAAAACAACCGGGACAGGGAACTATGGCTACACCTTC CASKTTGTGNYGYTF
. TRBJ2-2 TRBV4-2 . TGTGCCAGCAGCCAACAATGGTTAATGGGACTGATAAACACCGGGGAGCTGTTTTTT CASSQQWLMGLINTGELFF